This T cell receptor beta chain was observed in a study of CD8+ T cells in alopecia areata. Using a FACSAria, the CD4+ and CD8+ T cells were sorted from the PBMCs. Following extraction, RNA underwent reverse transcription to cDNA, which served as the sequencing template. Method: immunoSEQ multiplex PCR; TCRdb's copy keeps in-frame clones and lacks some. The sample lists 65,000 to 95,000 clones, roughly 51% occurring once. The germline V gene encodes CDR1 MNHEY and CDR2 SVGAGI. The CDR3 totals 13 residues. V gave up 0 bases and J gave up 6 bases, with 8 bases separating them. Sequencing used NKG2D-high CD8+ T cells sorted from blood. The origin of this receptor is a human donor with alopecia areata. V gene TRBV6-5 combines with J gene TRBJ1-1; D ambiguous. DNA for the CDR3: TGTGCCAGCAGTTACTCGCTGGGCGCTGAAGCTTTCTTT. Encoded protein: CASSYSLGAEAFF.